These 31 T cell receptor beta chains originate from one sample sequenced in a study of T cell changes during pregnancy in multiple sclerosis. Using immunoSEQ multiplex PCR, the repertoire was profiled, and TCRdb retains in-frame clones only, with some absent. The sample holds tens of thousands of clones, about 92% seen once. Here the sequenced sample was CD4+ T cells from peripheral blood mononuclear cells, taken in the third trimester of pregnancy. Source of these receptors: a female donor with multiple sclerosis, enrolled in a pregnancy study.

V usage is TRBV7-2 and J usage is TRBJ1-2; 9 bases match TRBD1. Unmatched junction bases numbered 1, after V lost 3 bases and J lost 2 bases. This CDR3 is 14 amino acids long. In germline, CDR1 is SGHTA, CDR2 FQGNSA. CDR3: CASSFGTGNYGYTF. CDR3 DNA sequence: TGTGCCAGCAGCTTCGGGACAGGGAACTATGGCTACACCTTC.

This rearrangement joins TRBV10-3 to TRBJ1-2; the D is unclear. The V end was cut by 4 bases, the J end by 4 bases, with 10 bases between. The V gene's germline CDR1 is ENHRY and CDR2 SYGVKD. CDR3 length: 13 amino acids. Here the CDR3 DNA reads TGTGCCATCAGTGGGGAGGTCGGCTATGGCTACACCTTC. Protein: CAISGEVGYGYTF.

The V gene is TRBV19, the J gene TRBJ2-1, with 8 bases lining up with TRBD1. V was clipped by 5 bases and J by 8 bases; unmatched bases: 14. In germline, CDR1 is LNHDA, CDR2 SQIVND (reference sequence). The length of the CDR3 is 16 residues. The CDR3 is CASSPDRGTRKDEQFF. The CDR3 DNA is TGTGCCAGTAGTCCCGACAGGGGTACGCGAAAGGATGAGCAGTTCTTC.

The CDR3 spells CASSAQLNTGELFF. The DNA for the CDR3 is TGTGCCAGCAGCGCCCAATTGAACACCGGGGAGCTGTTTTTT. The chain is built from TRBV9 and TRBJ2-2; D gene uncertain. CDR1 is SGDLS and CDR2 is YYNGEE in the germline V gene. This CDR3 contains 14 residues. Trimming removed 3 bases from V and 1 base from J, with 7 bases in between.

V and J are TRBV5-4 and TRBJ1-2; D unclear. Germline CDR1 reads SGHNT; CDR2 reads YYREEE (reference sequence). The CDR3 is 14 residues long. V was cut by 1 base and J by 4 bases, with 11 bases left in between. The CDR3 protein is CASSLSTGPYGYTF. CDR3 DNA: TGTGCCAGCAGCTTGTCCACTGGTCCCTATGGCTACACCTTC.

This CDR3 reads CASSDPGGPPRGGELFF. The CDR3 region has the DNA TGTGCCAGCAGTGATCCCGGCGGCCCACCGCGAGGCGGGGAGCTGTTTTTT. The chain carries TRBV2 and TRBJ2-2; D unresolved. Germline V CDR1 and CDR2: SNHLY, FYNNEI. This CDR3 has 17 residues. Trimming shortened V by 3 bases and J by 7 bases, and 21 bases separated the two germline ends.

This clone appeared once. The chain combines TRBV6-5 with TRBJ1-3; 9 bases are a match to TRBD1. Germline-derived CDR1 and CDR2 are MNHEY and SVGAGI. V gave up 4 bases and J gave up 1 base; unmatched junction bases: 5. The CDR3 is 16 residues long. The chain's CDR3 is CASSSDRGSSGNTIYF. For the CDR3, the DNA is TGTGCCAGCAGTTCTGACAGGGGGTCTTCTGGAAACACCATATATTTT.

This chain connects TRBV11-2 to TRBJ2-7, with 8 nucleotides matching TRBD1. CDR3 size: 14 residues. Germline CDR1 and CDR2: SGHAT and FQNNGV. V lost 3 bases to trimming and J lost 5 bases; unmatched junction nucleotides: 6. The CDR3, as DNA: TGTGCCAGCAGCTTCGGACAGGGAGTCGACGAGCAGTACTTC. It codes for CASSFGQGVDEQYF.

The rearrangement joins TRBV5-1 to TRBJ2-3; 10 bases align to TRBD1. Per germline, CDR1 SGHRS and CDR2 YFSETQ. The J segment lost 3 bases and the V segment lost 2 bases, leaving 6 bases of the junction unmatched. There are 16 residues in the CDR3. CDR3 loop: CASSFYTGQGTDTQYF. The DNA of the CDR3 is TGCGCCAGCAGCTTCTACACGGGACAGGGGACAGATACGCAGTATTTT.

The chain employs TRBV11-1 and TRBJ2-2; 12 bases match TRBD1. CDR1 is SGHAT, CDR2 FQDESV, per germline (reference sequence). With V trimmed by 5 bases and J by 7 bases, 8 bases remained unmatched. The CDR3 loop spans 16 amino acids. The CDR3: CASSRPGQGAVGELFF. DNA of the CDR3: TGTGCCAGCAGCCGTCCGGGACAGGGGGCGGTCGGGGAGCTGTTTTTT.

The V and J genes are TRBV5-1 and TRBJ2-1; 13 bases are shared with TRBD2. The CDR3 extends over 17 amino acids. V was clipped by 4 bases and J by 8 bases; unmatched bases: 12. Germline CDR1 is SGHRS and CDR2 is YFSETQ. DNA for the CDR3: TGCGCCAGCAGCCCTGTCGGACTAGCGGGAGCTTCCGATGAGCAGTTCTTC. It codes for CASSPVGLAGASDEQFF.

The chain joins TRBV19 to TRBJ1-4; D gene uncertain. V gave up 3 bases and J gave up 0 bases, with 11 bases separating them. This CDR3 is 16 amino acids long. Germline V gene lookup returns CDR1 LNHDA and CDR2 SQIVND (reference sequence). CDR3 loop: CASSMGAGTTNEKLFF. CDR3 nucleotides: TGTGCCAGTAGTATGGGTGCGGGCACAACTAATGAAAAACTGTTTTTT.

The CDR3 here is CASSSQRGTYEQYF. CDR3 sequence (DNA): TGTGCCAGCAGCTCTCAGCGGGGCACCTACGAGCAGTACTTC. The V gene is TRBV7-2, the J gene TRBJ2-7, with 7 bases aligning to TRBD2. The CDR3 length is 14 residues. After removal of 4 bases from V and 2 bases from J, the junction contained 5 bases not matched to a gene. CDR1 is SGHTA and CDR2 is FQGNSA in the germline V gene.

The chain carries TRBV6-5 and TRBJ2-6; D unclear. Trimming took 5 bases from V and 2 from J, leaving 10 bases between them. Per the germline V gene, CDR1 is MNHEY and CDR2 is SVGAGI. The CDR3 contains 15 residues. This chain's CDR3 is CASSLGETGANVLTF. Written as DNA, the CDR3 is TGTGCCAGCAGTCTCGGAGAGACTGGGGCCAACGTCCTGACTTTC.

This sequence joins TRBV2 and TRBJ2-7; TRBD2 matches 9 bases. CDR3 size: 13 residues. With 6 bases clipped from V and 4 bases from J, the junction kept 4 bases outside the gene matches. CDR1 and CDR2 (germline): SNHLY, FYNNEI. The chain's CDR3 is CASRASGVYEQYF. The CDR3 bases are TGTGCCAGCAGGGCTAGCGGGGTTTACGAGCAGTACTTC.

CDR3 region: CASSPLQGNTEAFF. The CDR3 coding sequence is TGCGCCAGCAGCCCATTACAGGGAAACACTGAAGCTTTCTTT. The chain uses TRBV5-1 and TRBJ1-1, with D maybe TRBD1 (6 bases). The CDR3 length is 14 residues. Trimming stripped 4 bases from V and 2 bases from J, with 12 bases between. Germline CDR1 reads SGHRS; CDR2 reads YFSETQ.

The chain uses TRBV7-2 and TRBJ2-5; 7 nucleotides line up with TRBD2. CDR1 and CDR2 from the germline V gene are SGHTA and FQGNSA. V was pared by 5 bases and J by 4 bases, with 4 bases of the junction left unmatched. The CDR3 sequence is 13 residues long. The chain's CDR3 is CASSRGVRETQYF. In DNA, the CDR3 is TGTGCCAGCAGCCGGGGGGTGAGAGAGACCCAGTACTTC.

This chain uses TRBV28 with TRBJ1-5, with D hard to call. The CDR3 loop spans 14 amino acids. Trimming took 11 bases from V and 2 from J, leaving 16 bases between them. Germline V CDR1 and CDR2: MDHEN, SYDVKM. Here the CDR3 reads CAFQKGGGNQPQHF. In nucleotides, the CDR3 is TGTGCCTTTCAGAAGGGAGGCGGCAATCAGCCCCAGCATTTT.

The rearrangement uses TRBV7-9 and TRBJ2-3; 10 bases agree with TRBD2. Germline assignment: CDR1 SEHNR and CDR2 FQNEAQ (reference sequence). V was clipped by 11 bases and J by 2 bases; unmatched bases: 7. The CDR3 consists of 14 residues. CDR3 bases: TGTGCCGGCTCGAGCGGGGGGGACACAGATACGCAGTATTTT. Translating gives CAGSSGGDTDTQYF.

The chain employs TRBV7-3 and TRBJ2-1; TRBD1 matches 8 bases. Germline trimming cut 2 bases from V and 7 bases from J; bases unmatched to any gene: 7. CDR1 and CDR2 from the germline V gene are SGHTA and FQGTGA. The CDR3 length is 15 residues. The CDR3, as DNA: TGTGCCAGCAGCTTAGAGCAGGGGGCATGGAATGAGCAGTTCTTC. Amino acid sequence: CASSLEQGAWNEQFF.

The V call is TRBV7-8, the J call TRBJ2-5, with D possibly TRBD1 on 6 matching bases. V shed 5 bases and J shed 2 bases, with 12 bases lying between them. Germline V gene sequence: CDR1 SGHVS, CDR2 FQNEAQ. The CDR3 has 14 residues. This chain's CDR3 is CASSIWTEQETQYF. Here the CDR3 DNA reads TGTGCCAGCAGCATCTGGACAGAGCAAGAGACCCAGTACTTC.

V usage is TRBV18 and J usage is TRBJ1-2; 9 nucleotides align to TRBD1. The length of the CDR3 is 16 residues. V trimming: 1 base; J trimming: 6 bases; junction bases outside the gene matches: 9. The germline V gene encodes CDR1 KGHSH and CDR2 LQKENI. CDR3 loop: CASSPLRTGEKDGYTF. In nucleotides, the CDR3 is TGTGCCAGCTCACCACTTAGGACAGGGGAAAAGGATGGCTACACCTTC.

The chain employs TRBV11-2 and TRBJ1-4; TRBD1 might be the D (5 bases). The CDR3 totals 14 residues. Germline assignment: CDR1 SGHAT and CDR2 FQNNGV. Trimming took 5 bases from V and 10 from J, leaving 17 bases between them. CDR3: CASSRGLAGGKLFF. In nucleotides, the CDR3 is TGTGCCAGCAGCCGGGGACTTGCTGGCGGAAAACTGTTTTTT.

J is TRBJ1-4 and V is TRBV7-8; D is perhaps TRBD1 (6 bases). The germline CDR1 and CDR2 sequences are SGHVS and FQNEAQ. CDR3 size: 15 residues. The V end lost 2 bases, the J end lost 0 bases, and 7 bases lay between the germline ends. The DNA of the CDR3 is TGTGCCAGCAGCTTAAGGACAGCAACTAATGAAAAACTGTTTTTT. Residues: CASSLRTATNEKLFF.

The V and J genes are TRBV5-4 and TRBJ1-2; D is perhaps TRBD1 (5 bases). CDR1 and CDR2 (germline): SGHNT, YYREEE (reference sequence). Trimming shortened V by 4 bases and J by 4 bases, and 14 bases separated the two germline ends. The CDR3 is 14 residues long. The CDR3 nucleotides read TGTGCCAGCAGCACATCCGGGACTGGCTATGGCTACACCTTC. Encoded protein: CASSTSGTGYGYTF. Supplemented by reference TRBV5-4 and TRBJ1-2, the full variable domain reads ETGVTQSPTHLIKTRGQQVTLRCSSQSGHNTVSWYQQALGQGPQFIFQYYREEENGRGNFPPRFSGLQFPNYSSELNVNALELDDSALYLCASSTSGTGYGYTFGSGTRLTVV.

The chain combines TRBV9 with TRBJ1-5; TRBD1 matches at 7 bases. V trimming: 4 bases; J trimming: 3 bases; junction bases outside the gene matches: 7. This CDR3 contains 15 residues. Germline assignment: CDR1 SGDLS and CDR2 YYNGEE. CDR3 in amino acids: CASSTRDSPNQPQHF. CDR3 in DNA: TGTGCCAGCAGCACCCGGGACAGCCCCAATCAGCCCCAGCATTTT.

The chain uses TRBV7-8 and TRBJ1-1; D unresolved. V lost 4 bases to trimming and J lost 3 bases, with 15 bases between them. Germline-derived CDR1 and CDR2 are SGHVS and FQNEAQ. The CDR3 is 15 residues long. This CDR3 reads CASSSSGIYYTEAFF. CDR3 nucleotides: TGTGCCAGCAGCTCCTCCGGGATCTATTACACTGAAGCTTTCTTT.

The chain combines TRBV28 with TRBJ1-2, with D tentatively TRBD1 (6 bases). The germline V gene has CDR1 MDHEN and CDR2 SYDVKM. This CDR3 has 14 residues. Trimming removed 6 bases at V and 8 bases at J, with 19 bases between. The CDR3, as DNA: TGTGCCAGCAGCTCCATCGACAGGAGAGTCGGCTACACCTTC. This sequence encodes CASSSIDRRVGYTF.

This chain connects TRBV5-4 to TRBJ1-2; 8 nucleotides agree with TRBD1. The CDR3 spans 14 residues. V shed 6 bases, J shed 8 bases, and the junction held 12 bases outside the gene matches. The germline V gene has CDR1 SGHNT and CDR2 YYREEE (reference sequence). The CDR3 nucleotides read TGTGCCAGCACCCTACAGGGGGGTATGGGGGGCTACACCTTC. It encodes CASTLQGGMGGYTF. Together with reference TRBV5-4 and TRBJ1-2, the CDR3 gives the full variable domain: ETGVTQSPTHLIKTRGQQVTLRCSSQSGHNTVSWYQQALGQGPQFIFQYYREEENGRGNFPPRFSGLQFPNYSSELNVNALELDDSALYLCASTLQGGMGGYTFGSGTRLTVV.

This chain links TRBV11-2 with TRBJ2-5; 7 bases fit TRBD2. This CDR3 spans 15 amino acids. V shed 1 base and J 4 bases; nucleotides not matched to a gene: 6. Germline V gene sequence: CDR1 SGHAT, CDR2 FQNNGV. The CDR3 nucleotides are TGTGCCAGCAGCTTAGGGGCGGGGGTGTCAGAGACCCAGTACTTC. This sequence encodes CASSLGAGVSETQYF. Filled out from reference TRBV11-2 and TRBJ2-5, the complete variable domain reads EAGVAQSPRYKIIEKRQSVAFWCNPISGHATLYWYQQILGQGPKLLIQFQNNGVVDDSQLPKDRFSAERLKGVDSTLKIQPAKLEDSAVYLCASSLGAGVSETQYFGPGTRLLVL.

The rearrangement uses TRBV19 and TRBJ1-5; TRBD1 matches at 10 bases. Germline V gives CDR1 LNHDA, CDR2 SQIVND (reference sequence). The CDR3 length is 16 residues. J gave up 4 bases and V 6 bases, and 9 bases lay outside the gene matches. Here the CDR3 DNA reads TGTGCCAGTAGGGATCGAGGGACAGGGGATAATCAGCCCCAGCATTTT. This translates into CASRDRGTGDNQPQHF.